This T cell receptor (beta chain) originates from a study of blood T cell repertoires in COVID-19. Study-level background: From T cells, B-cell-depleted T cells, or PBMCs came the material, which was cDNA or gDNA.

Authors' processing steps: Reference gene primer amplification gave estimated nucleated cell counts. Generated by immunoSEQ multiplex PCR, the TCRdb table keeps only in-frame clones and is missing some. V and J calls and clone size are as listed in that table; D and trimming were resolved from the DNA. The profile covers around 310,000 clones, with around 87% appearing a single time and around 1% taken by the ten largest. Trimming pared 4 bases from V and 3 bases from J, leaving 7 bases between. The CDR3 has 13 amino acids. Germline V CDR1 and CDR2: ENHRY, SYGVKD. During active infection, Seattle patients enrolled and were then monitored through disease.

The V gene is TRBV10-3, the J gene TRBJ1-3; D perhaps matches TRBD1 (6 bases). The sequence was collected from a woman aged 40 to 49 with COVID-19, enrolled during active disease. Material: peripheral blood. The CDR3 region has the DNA TGTGCCATCAGTGGGGGGCTTGGAAACACCATATATTTT. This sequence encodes CAISGGLGNTIYF.